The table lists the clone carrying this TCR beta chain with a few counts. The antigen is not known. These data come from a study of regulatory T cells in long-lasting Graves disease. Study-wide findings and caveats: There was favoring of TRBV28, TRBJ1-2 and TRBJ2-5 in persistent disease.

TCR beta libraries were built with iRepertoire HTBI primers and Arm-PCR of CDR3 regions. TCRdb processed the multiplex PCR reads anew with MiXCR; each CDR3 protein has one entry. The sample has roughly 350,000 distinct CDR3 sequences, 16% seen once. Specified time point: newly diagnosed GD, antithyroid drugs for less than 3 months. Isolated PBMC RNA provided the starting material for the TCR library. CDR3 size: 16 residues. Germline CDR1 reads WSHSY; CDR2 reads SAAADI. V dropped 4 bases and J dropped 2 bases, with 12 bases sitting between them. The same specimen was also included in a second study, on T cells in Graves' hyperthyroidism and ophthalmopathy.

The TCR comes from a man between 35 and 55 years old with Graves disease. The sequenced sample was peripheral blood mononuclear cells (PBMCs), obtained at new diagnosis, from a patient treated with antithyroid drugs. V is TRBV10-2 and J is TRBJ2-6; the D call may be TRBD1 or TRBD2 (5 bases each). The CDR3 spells CASSGDGFAGANVLTF. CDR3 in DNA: TGCGCCAGCAGTGGGGACGGGTTCGCTGGGGCCAACGTCCTGACTTTC.